This is a list of T cell receptor beta chains from one sample in a study of blood T cell repertoires in COVID-19. The table came from immunoSEQ multiplex PCR; TCRdb's copy has only in-frame clones and leaves some out. In the table there are a few hundred thousand clones, 75% to 90% of which are singletons. The sequenced sample was peripheral blood. Source of these receptors: a man aged 25 to 40 with acute or convalescent COVID-19. Each CDR3 is given with its conserved first and last residue. A D gene is named only where the DNA matches it firmly. The size field is filled for only some rows; it gives once, few, many or a size class.

>.|TRBJ2-7|TRBV5-1|.
CASERSHRGGEQYF
TGCGCCAGTGAGCGATCGCACAGGGGAGGAGAGCAGTACTTC
>.|TRBJ2-1|TRBV28|.
CASSGGEQFF
TGTGCCAGCAGCGGCGGTGAGCAGTTCTTC
>.|TRBJ1-3|TRBV5-1|.
CASSLAGDGNTIYF
TGCGCCAGCAGCTTGGCCGGGGATGGAAACACCATATATTTT
>.|TRBJ1-2|TRBV18|once
CASSLREERHGYTF
TGTGCCAGCTCCCTCCGGGAGGAGCGACATGGCTACACCTTC
>TRBD2|TRBJ2-1|TRBV29-1|.
CSVGASGVYNEQFF
TGCAGCGTGGGGGCTAGCGGGGTGTACAATGAGCAGTTCTTC
>TRBD2|TRBJ2-1|TRBV3-1/TRBV3-2|once
CASSPWLAGHYNEQFF
TGTGCCAGCAGCCCCTGGCTAGCGGGACATTACAATGAGCAGTTCTTC
>.|TRBJ2-5|TRBV30|.
CAWSAHLSQETQYF
TGTGCCTGGAGTGCCCACTTATCCCAAGAGACCCAGTACTTC
>.|TRBJ2-7|TRBV7-8|once
CASSLDRLLNEQYF
TGTGCCAGCAGCTTGGACAGACTCCTCAACGAGCAGTACTTC
>TRBD1|TRBJ2-1|TRBV5-1|.
CASSPGTGGFYNEQFF
TGCGCCAGCAGCCCCGGGACAGGGGGCTTCTACAATGAGCAGTTCTTC
>.|TRBJ2-7|TRBV29-1|.
CSVRQETYEQYF
TGCAGCGTTCGACAGGAAACCTACGAGCAGTACTTC
>.|TRBJ1-5|TRBV28|.
CASATPTQPQHF
TGTGCCAGCGCGACACCAACACAGCCCCAGCATTTT
>.|TRBJ1-4|TRBV2|once
CASSGFEGIHF
TGTGCCAGCAGTGGTTTTGAGGGAATTCATTTT
>TRBD2|TRBJ2-3|TRBV5-4|.
CASSSTSGGRGDTQYF
TGTGCCAGCAGCTCGACTAGCGGGGGTCGAGGAGATACGCAGTATTTT
>TRBD1|TRBJ1-5|TRBV27|.
CASSLSGDRGPGQPQHF
TGTGCCAGCAGTTTATCGGGGGACAGGGGGCCGGGTCAGCCCCAGCATTTT
>TRBD2|TRBJ2-2|TRBV7-6|.
CASSLGLAFTGELFF
TGTGCCAGCAGCTTGGGACTAGCCTTCACCGGGGAGCTGTTTTTT
>TRBD1|TRBJ1-1|TRBV2|.
CASSRDRGSSEAFF
TGTGCCAGCAGCCGGGACAGGGGGAGTTCTGAAGCTTTCTTT
>TRBD2|TRBJ2-1|TRBV7-2|few
CASSLALAGLYTSSSYNEQFF
TGTGCCAGCAGCTTAGCACTAGCGGGACTCTATACATCGAGCTCCTACAATGAGCAGTTCTTC
>TRBD1|TRBJ1-6|TRBV7-3|.
CASSLGQGPYNSPLHF
TGTGCCAGCAGCTTAGGACAGGGACCCTATAATTCACCCCTCCACTTT
>.|TRBJ2-3|TRBV27|.
CASSLQRPVDTQYF
TGTGCCAGCAGTTTGCAGCGGCCTGTCGATACGCAGTATTTT
>.|TRBJ1-5|TRBV28|.
CASSLPVGSSQPQHF
TGTGCCAGCAGTTTACCTGTGGGCAGTTCCCAGCCCCAGCATTTT
>.|TRBJ2-3|TRBV5-1|few
CASSSGPDTQYF
TGCGCCAGCAGCTCTGGGCCAGATACGCAGTATTTT
>TRBD1|TRBJ1-2|TRBV5-1|.
CASSLDRGDYGYTF
TGCGCCAGCAGCTTGGACAGGGGGGACTATGGCTACACCTTC
>.|TRBJ1-4|TRBV20-1|few
CSAYKNEKLFF
TGCAGTGCTTACAAAAATGAAAAACTGTTTTTT
>TRBD1|TRBJ1-1|TRBV19|.
CASSINGDRGSTEAFF
TGTGCCAGTAGTATAAACGGAGACAGGGGGTCCACTGAAGCTTTCTTT
>.|TRBJ1-5|TRBV6-1|few
CASSDLLGNQPQHF
TGTGCCAGCAGTGACCTCCTCGGCAATCAGCCCCAGCATTTT
>TRBD2|TRBJ2-4|TRBV7-3|.
CASSLKVQREGPTKNIQYF
TGTGCCAGCAGCTTAAAGGTTCAACGGGAGGGCCCAACCAAAAACATTCAGTACTTC
>TRBD2|TRBJ2-7|TRBV4-1|.
CASSQGTSGRNEQYF
TGCGCCAGCAGCCAAGGGACTAGCGGGAGAAACGAGCAGTACTTC
>TRBD1|TRBJ1-4|TRBV30|once
CAWIGTGSRKLFF
TGTGCCTGGATTGGGACAGGGTCAAGAAAACTGTTTTTT
>.|TRBJ2-6|TRBV3-1/TRBV3-2|once
CASSPRQYPSGANVLTF
TGTGCCAGCAGCCCCCGACAGTACCCCTCTGGGGCCAACGTCCTGACTTTC
>TRBD1|TRBJ1-2|TRBV9|.
CASSVDRDSYGYTF
TGTGCCAGCAGCGTAGATCGGGACAGTTATGGCTACACCTTC
>TRBD1|TRBJ1-2|TRBV19|once
CASSIFPGQDQGYGYTF
TGTGCCAGTAGTATATTTCCCGGACAGGATCAAGGCTATGGCTACACCTTC
>.|TRBJ1-1|TRBV2|.
CASSGQKGTEAFF
TGTGCCAGCAGTGGACAGAAGGGGACTGAAGCTTTCTTT
>.|TRBJ1-2|TRBV6-2/TRBV6-3|.
CASSYSRTAYGYTF
TGTGCCAGCAGTTACTCGAGGACAGCCTATGGCTACACCTTC
>.|TRBJ2-5|TRBV3-1/TRBV3-2|.
CASSLRGVQETQYF
TGTGCCAGCAGCCTTCGGGGAGTCCAAGAGACCCAGTACTTC
>TRBD1|TRBJ1-1|TRBV9|.
CASSDDRGGTEAFF
TGTGCCAGCAGCGACGACAGGGGTGGAACTGAAGCTTTCTTT
>.|TRBJ1-5|TRBV27|.
CAHPGNQPQHF
TGTGCCCACCCAGGCAATCAGCCCCAGCATTTT
>.|TRBJ2-2|TRBV7-9|.
CASSLPTKPNAGELFF
TGTGCCAGCAGCTTACCTACTAAACCCAACGCCGGGGAGCTGTTTTTT